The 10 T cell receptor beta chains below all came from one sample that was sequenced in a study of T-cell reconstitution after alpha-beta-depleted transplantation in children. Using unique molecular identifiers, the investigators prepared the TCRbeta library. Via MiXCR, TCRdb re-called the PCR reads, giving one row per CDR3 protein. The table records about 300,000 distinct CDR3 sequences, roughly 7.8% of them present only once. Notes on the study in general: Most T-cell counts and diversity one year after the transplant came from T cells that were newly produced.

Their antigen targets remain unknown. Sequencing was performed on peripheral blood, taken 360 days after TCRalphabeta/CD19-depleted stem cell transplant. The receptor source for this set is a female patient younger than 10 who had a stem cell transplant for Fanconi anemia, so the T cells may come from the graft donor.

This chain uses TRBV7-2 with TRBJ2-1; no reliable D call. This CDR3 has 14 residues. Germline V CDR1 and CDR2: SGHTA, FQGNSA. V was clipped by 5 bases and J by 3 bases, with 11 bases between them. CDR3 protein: CASSPRPYYNEQFF. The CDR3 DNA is TGTGCCAGCAGCCCTCGGCCTTACTACAATGAGCAGTTCTTC.

In nucleotides, the CDR3 is TGTGCCAGCAGTTTACTCCCCACAGGGGGAAAAGAGACCCAGTACTTC. Translated, it gives CASSLLPTGGKETQYF. J is TRBJ2-5 and V is TRBV28; TRBD1 agrees at 8 bases. The CDR3 runs to 16 residues. V shed 2 bases, J shed 3 bases, and the junction held 8 bases outside the gene matches. CDR1 and CDR2 (germline): MDHEN, SYDVKM.

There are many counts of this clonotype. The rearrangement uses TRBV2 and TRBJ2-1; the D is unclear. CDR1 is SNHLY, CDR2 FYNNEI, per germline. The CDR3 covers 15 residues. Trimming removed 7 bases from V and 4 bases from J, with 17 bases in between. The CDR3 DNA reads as TGTGCCAGCATTTCCGGGTCCTTCCAATACAATGAGCAGTTCTTC. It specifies CASISGSFQYNEQFF.

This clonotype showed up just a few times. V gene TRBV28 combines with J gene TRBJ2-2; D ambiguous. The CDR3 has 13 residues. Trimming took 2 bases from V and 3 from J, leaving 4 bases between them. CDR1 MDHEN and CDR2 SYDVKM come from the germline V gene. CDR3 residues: CASSLTHTGELFF. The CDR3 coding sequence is TGTGCCAGCAGTTTAACCCACACCGGGGAGCTGTTTTTT.

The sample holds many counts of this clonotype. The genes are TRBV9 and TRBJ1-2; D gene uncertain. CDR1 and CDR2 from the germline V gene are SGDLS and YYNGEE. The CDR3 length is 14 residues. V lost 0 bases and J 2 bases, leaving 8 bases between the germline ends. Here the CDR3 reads CASSVGPLNYGYTF. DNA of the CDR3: TGTGCCAGCAGCGTAGGACCGCTAAACTATGGCTACACCTTC.

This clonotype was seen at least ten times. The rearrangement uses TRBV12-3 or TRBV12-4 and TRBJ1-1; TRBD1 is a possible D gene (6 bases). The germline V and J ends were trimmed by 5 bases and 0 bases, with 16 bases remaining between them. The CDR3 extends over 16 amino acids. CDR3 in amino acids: CASSRRQVEMNTEAFF. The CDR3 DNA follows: TGTGCCAGCAGTAGAAGACAGGTAGAAATGAACACTGAAGCTTTCTTT.

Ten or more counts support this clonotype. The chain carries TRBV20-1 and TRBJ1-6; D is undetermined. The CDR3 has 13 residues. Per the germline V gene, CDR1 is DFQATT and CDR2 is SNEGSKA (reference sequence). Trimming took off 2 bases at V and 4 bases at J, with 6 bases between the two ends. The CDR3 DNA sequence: TGCAGTGCTAGACAGTCGTATAATTCACCCCTCCACTTT. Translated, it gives CSARQSYNSPLHF.

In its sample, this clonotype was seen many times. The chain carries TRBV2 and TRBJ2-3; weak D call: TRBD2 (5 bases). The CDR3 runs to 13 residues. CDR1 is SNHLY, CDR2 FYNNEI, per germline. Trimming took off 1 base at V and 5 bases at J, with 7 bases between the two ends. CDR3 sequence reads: CASSEGRQDTQYF. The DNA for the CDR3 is TGTGCCAGCAGTGAAGGGAGGCAAGATACGCAGTATTTT.

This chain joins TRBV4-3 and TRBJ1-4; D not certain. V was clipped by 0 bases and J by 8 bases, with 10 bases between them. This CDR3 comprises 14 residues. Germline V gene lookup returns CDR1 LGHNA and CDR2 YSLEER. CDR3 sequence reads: CASSQDGRGEKLFF. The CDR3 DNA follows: TGCGCCAGCAGCCAAGATGGGCGTGGGGAAAAACTGTTTTTT.

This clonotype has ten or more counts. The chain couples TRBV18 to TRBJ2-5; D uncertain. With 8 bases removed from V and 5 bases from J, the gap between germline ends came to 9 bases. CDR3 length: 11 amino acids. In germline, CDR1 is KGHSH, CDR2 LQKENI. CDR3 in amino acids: CASSPRETQYF. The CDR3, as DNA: TGTGCCAGCAGCCCTCGCGAGACCCAGTACTTC.